Listed below are T cell receptor beta chains from one sample, sequenced in a study of T cells in Graves' hyperthyroidism and ophthalmopathy. Via MiXCR, TCRdb re-called the multiplex PCR reads, giving one row per CDR3 protein. The sample records 600,000 or so distinct CDR3 sequences, roughly 15% being singletons. The sample was blood. Source of these receptors: a woman aged 50 to 60 with Graves' ophthalmopathy. CDR3s include the opening cysteine and the closing phenylalanine or tryptophan. D genes are given only for firm matches. Expanded clones are given a class, and other clones once, few, many or no size at all.

V	D	size	length	J	DNA	CDR3
TRBV29-1	TRBD2	many	15	TRBJ2-1	TGCAGCGTTGAAGGTTCCCGGGACTACTACAATGAGCAGTTCTTC	CSVEGSRDYYNEQFF
TRBV25-1	TRBD1	-	15	TRBJ1-4	TGTGCCAGCAGTGACCCCGGGACAGCGGGTGAAAAACTGTTTTTT	CASSDPGTAGEKLFF
TRBV6-2/TRBV6-3	-	-	13	TRBJ2-1	TGTGCCAGCAGTTACTTGAACTTGGATGAGCAGTTCTTC	CASSYLNLDEQFF
TRBV7-7	-	many	14	TRBJ1-2	TGTGCTAGCAGCTTCGAGGACGAGGAAGAGGGCTACACCTTC	CASSFEDEEEGYTF
TRBV6-5	-	many	14	TRBJ1-5	TGTGCCAGCAGTTACAAGGACAACAATCAGCCCCAGCATTTT	CASSYKDNNQPQHF
TRBV5-1	-	many	17	TRBJ1-1	TGCGCCAGCAGCTTGGGGATCCTGGGTGCCATGAACACTGAAGCTTTCTTT	CASSLGILGAMNTEAFF
TRBV7-2	-	-	13	TRBJ1-2	TGTGCCAGCAGCACCGGAGGCACATATGGCTACACCTTC	CASSTGGTYGYTF
TRBV19	-	-	13	TRBJ2-7	TGTGCCAGTAGTATCACCACAGGGCCCGAGCAGTACTTC	CASSITTGPEQYF
TRBV6-5	TRBD2	-	16	TRBJ2-1	TGTGCCAGCAGTTGGACTAGCGGGAGTACCTACAATGAGCAGTTCTTC	CASSWTSGSTYNEQFF
TRBV2	-	many	12	TRBJ1-1	TGTGCCAGCAGGACCCTGAACACTGAAGCTTTCTTT	CASRTLNTEAFF
TRBV12-3/TRBV12-4	TRBD2	many	16	TRBJ2-1	TGTGCCAGCAGTTTGGGGACTAGCGGATACTACAATGAGCAGTTCTTC	CASSLGTSGYYNEQFF
TRBV5-1	TRBD1	many	19	TRBJ2-7	TGCGCCAGCGCATCGTCACCGGGACAGGGGGCAGAGAGATCCTACGAGCAGTACTTC	CASASSPGQGAERSYEQYF
TRBV2	-	many	14	TRBJ1-3	TGTGCCAGCAGTGAGGGGCACACGGGAAACACCATATATTTT	CASSEGHTGNTIYF
TRBV20-1	-	few	15	TRBJ2-1	TGCAGTACCTATAGGAGGGGGGGCGCAGTCAATGAGCAGTTCTTC	CSTYRRGGAVNEQFF
TRBV2	TRBD2	many	16	TRBJ2-1	TGTGCCAGCAGCCGACTAGCGGCCCAGAGGGACCATGAGCAGTTCTTC	CASSRLAAQRDHEQFF
TRBV11-2	-	many	16	TRBJ2-1	TGTGCCAGCAGCTCACCTTACCCCGTTACTAGCAATGAGCAGTTCTTC	CASSSPYPVTSNEQFF
TRBV6-2/TRBV6-3	TRBD1	-	17	TRBJ2-3	TGTGCCAGCAGTAAACGGGACAGGGGGCAGGGCACAGATACGCAGTATTTT	CASSKRDRGQGTDTQYF
TRBV9	-	many	14	TRBJ2-1	TGTGCCAGCAGCGTAGCAGGCTACTACAATGAGCAGTTCTTC	CASSVAGYYNEQFF
TRBV9	TRBD1	few	14	TRBJ2-7	TGTGCCAGCAGCACCTCAGGGGGCCTCTCCGAGCAGTACTTC	CASSTSGGLSEQYF
TRBV4-3	TRBD1	-	16	TRBJ2-7	TGCGCCAACAGCCAAGATCCGGGGACAGGGTCGAACGAGCAGTACTTC	CANSQDPGTGSNEQYF
TRBV11-2	TRBD2	many	15	TRBJ2-7	TGTGCCAGCAGACCCCTAGCGGGAGGAATCAGCGAGCAGTACTTC	CASRPLAGGISEQYF
TRBV7-9	-	many	12	TRBJ2-1	TGTGCCAGCAGCTTAGTATCTAAGGAGCAGTTCTTC	CASSLVSKEQFF
TRBV15	-	many	15	TRBJ2-7	TGTGCCACCAGCTCCGGACGGGGGAGGACCTACGAGCAGTACTTC	CATSSGRGRTYEQYF
TRBV5-1	-	many	16	TRBJ2-2	TGCGCCAGCAGCCCTATTGGCGGGGCGAACACCGGGGAGCTGTTTTTT	CASSPIGGANTGELFF
TRBV28	-	-	8	TRBJ1-2	TGTGCCAGCAGTCGAGACACCTTC	CASSRDTF
TRBV28	-	few	15	TRBJ1-5	TGTGCCAGCAGTTTGGGGGTTGGATTGGATCAGCCCCAGCATTTT	CASSLGVGLDQPQHF
TRBV10-3	TRBD2	-	18	TRBJ2-5	TGTGCCATCAGTGTTCGGGCGGGGACTAGCGGGGGGACAATGACCCAGTACTTC	CAISVRAGTSGGTMTQYF
TRBV7-8	-	many	14	TRBJ2-5	TGTGCCAGCAGCTTAGTTCCCCTCCAAGAGACCCAGTACTTC	CASSLVPLQETQYF
TRBV5-1	-	many	15	TRBJ1-1	TGCGCCAGCGCTAAAGGGGGAGCAGAGAACACTGAAGCTTTCTTT	CASAKGGAENTEAFF
TRBV29-1	TRBD2	many	14	TRBJ2-1	TGCAGCTCACGTAGCGGGAGGCCCTGGGCTGAGCAGTTCTTC	CSSRSGRPWAEQFF
TRBV28	TRBD2	many	16	TRBJ2-6	TGTGCCAGCAGGAAGCTGACTAGCCCTGGGGCCAACGTCCTGACTTTC	CASRKLTSPGANVLTF
TRBV30	-	many	14	TRBJ1-1	TGTGCCTCCACCCCCTCGGGAAAGAACACTGAAGCTTTCTTT	CASTPSGKNTEAFF
TRBV28	-	many	13	TRBJ1-1	TGTGCCAGCACCAGACACCAGAACACTGAAGCTTTCTTT	CASTRHQNTEAFF
TRBV11-3	-	many	14	TRBJ2-1	TGTGCCAGCAGCTTAGATGGGGGAGGCAATGAGCAGTTCTTC	CASSLDGGGNEQFF
TRBV7-3	TRBD2	-	17	TRBJ2-3	TGTGCCAGCAGCCAAACGGGACTAGCGGGAGGAGGAGATACGCAGTATTTT	CASSQTGLAGGGDTQYF
TRBV7-2	TRBD1	many	13	TRBJ2-1	TGTGCCAGCAGCTTGGGACAGAAAAATGAGCAGTTCTTC	CASSLGQKNEQFF
TRBV20-1	TRBD1	-	15	TRBJ2-3	TGCAGTGCTACCACAGGGACAGGGGGTGGGGATACGCAGTATTTT	CSATTGTGGGDTQYF
TRBV29-1	TRBD1	few	14	TRBJ1-3	TGCAGCGTTTTAACAGGGGGCTCTGGAAACACCATATATTTT	CSVLTGGSGNTIYF
TRBV5-1	-	-	14	TRBJ1-4	TGCGCCAGCAGCCGACTAACAACTAATGAAAAACTGTTTTTT	CASSRLTTNEKLFF
TRBV7-8	TRBD1	many	16	TRBJ2-7	TGTGCCAGCAGCTTATCCTCGGACAGGGAGAGGGGCGAGCAGTACTTC	CASSLSSDRERGEQYF
TRBV10-3	-	many	14	TRBJ1-5	TGTGCCATCAGCGATCAGGGAAACAATCAGCCCCAGCATTTT	CAISDQGNNQPQHF
TRBV2	TRBD1	many	16	TRBJ1-2	TGTGCCAGCAGTGAGGCCGTACAGGGGCCAATTCGAGGCTACACCTTC	CASSEAVQGPIRGYTF
TRBV6-1	-	many	13	TRBJ2-5	TGTGCCAGCAGTCAACCCCGACAGGACCGGGTGTACTTC	CASSQPRQDRVYF
TRBV14	-	many	13	TRBJ2-1	TGTGCCAGCAGCCCACGACTAGTGGGTGAGCAGTTCTTC	CASSPRLVGEQFF
TRBV5-1	-	many	14	TRBJ2-1	TGCGCCAGCAGCTTGGGACTCCTGTACAATGAGCAGTTCTTC	CASSLGLLYNEQFF
TRBV28	TRBD1	many	15	TRBJ2-1	TGTGCCAGCAGTGGGAGGACAGGGTGGGGCAATGAGCAGTTCTTC	CASSGRTGWGNEQFF